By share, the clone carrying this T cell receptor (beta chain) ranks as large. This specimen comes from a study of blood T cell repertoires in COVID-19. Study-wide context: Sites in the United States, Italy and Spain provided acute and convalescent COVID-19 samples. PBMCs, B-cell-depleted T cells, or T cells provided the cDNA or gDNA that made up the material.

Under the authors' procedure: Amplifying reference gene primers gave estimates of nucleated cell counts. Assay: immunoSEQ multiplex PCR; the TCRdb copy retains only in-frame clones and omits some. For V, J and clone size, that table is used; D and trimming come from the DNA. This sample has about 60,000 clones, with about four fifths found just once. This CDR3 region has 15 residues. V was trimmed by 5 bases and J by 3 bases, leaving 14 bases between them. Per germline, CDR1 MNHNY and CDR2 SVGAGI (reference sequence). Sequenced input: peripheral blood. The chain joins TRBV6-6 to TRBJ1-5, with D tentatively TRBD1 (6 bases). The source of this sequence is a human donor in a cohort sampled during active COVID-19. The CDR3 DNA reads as TGTGCCAGCAGTCCCGCAGGGACATCCAATCAGCCCCAGCATTTT. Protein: CASSPAGTSNQPQHF.